This note documents a single T cell receptor beta chain sequence. The antigen remains undetermined. The cells used in sorted libraries, CD4+ or CD8+ T cells, numbered more than 850,000. TCRdb called the 5' RACE reads again in MiXCR, with one record for every CDR3 protein. This table has 4,000 or so distinct CDR3 sequences, about 31% appearing once. The source of the sample is a study of neurological immune-mediated disorders. Germline V gives CDR1 SQVTM, CDR2 ANQGSEA. V shed 4 bases, J shed 6 bases, and the junction held 11 bases outside the gene matches. CDR3 length: 15 amino acids. Study conclusions and caveats: Sharing of CDR3 amino acid sequences among expanded clones across subjects was absent, suggesting private repertoires in all groups.

This sequence originates from a man aged 45-60 years with HTLV-1-associated myelopathy (HAM/TSP). V is TRBV29-1 and J is TRBJ2-1, with 8 nucleotides matching TRBD1. The sequenced material came from CD8+ T cells from blood. For the CDR3, the DNA is TGCAGCGTTGGAGCACCGGGACAGGTGGCCAATGAGCAGTTCTTC. It is translated as CSVGAPGQVANEQFF.